This entry features one T cell receptor beta chain sequence. Its antigen remains unidentified. These data are taken from a study of CD8 T cells in ankylosing spondylitis. With 0 bases clipped from V and 10 bases from J, the junction kept 9 bases outside the gene matches. Germline loops: CDR1 DFQATT, CDR2 SNEGSKA (reference sequence). The CDR3 is 14 residues long. Notes on the study in general: The study looked at matched synovial fluid samples from ankylosing spondylitis patients. Disease-linked clones were reported to be significantly enriched there. A TCR beta motif made of eight highly homologous variants seemed typical of ankylosing spondylitis blood.

Making use of molecular barcodes, quantitative 5'-RACE generated TCR beta libraries. A single record per CDR3 protein comes from TCRdb applying MiXCR to the 5' RACE reads. The sample lists about 330,000 distinct CDR3 sequences, roughly 8% occurring once. The chain combines TRBV20-1 with TRBJ2-1; 7 bases are shared with TRBD2. The receptor was derived from a male donor with ankylosing spondylitis. The sequencing sample was made of blood, either unsorted or a sorted T cell fraction (not recorded which). CDR3 sequence: CSARDPASGPEQFF. DNA of the CDR3: TGCAGTGCTAGAGATCCGGCTAGCGGCCCGGAGCAGTTCTTC.